The source of this T cell receptor (beta chain) is a study of cytomegalovirus exposure and HLA in healthy donors. This CDR3 region has 13 residues. The V gene's germline CDR1 is MNHEY and CDR2 SVGAGI. Germline trimming cut 6 bases from V and 4 bases from J; bases unmatched to any gene: 4. With 60 Vbeta and 13 Jbeta primers, the PCR was carried out. In the authors' workflow: In a later analysis, the count reached 80 million or so unique TCR beta chains, with about 9.9 million shared. Clones were sequenced by immunoSEQ multiplex PCR, and TCRdb holds only the in-frame ones, with some missing. V, J and clone size reflect that table, while D and trimming were determined from the DNA. This sample has approximately 160,000 clones, with 68% found just once.

The rearrangement uses TRBV6-5 and TRBJ1-1; the match to TRBD1 covers 8 bases. The sample was PBMCs. The receptor was isolated from a man in his fifties or sixties in good health and CMV-seronegative. The CDR3, as DNA: TGTGCCAGCAGAGATACAGGGGGCACTGAAGCTTTCTTT. This gives the protein CASRDTGGTEAFF.